The clone carrying this T cell receptor beta chain has more than one count but fewer than ten. The ends lost 4 bases at V and 3 bases at J; junction bases unmatched: 13. Germline V gene data show CDR1 as SGDLS and CDR2 as YYNGEE. The CDR3 totals 17 residues. This sample is drawn from a study of early T cells in non-severe SARS-CoV-2 infection. TCRdb reanalysed the 5' RACE reads using MiXCR and keeps one entry per CDR3 protein. The sample lists some 48,000 distinct CDR3 sequences, about 10% occurring once. Sequencing input: whole blood. This sequence originates from an adult who was a healthcare worker with PCR-confirmed SARS-CoV-2 infection or an uninfected control (not recorded which). The chain is built from TRBV9 and TRBJ1-1, with 9 positions matching TRBD1. The CDR3 region is CASSPTTGRTGDTEAFF. CDR3 DNA: TGTGCCAGCAGCCCCACTACGGGGAGGACAGGGGACACTGAAGCTTTCTTT.